This TCR beta chain was obtained from a study of Ad26.COV2.S vaccination and SARS-CoV-2 variants. TCRdb keeps only in-frame clones here, not all; method: immunoSEQ multiplex PCR. Among roughly 410,000 clones, roughly four fifths were seen once, and the ten largest hold 7% to 9.5%. The treatment: roughly 18 received Ad26.COV2.S at low or high dose, single or two shots; about five received placebo; per-sample allocation not given. Material that was analyzed had been drawn on day 63 after the first vaccine or placebo injection. Regarding the study as a whole: Spike-specific TCR breadth was greater in vaccine than placebo recipients.

The CDR3 is 13 amino acids. The V gene lost 2 bases and the J gene lost 6 bases, with 9 bases spanning the gap. As for this clone: What it binds is unknown.

Specimen: peripheral blood, collected in a trial of Ad26.COV2.S vaccine versus placebo. The V call is TRBV12-3 or TRBV12-4, the J call TRBJ2-3, with D unresolved. The receptor was derived from a person aged 18-60 years who received the Ad26.COV2.S COVID-19 vaccine or a placebo. Here the CDR3 DNA reads TGTGCCAGCAGTTTATTTCCCCCCGATACGCAGTATTTT. Its translation is CASSLFPPDTQYF.